Given below is one TCR beta chain in context. Produced via immunoSEQ multiplex PCR; TCRdb's table is partial and in-frame only. The sample lists a few hundred thousand clones, approximately 75% occurring once. This specimen comes from a study of blood T cell repertoires in COVID-19. Sequencing was performed on PBMCs or T cells enriched from blood (not recorded which). This clonotype originated in a man aged 40-49 years who had recovered from COVID-19.

DNA for the CDR3: TGTGCCAGCTCACCCCACCGGGACAGCGAAGCTTTCTTT. It translates to CASSPHRDSEAFF. The J gene is TRBJ1-1, the V gene TRBV18, with TRBD1 identical over 7 bases. The CDR3 sequence is 13 residues long. Germline assignment: CDR1 KGHSH and CDR2 LQKENI. J gave up 8 bases and V 3 bases, and 6 bases lay outside the gene matches.